This note documents a single T cell receptor beta chain sequence. The target antigen is unknown. CDR3 length: 12 amino acids. In germline, CDR1 is SQVTM, CDR2 ANQGSEA. Trimming cost V 7 bases and J 0 bases, with 7 bases left between them. The data originate from a study of T cells after yellow fever vaccination. Study conclusions and caveats: Reappearance after the booster was seen for most primary-vaccination clones, at 95% to 96% CD4 and more than 80% CD8. A faster peak, day 5 versus 15, was reached by the weaker secondary response. Relatively few clonotypes were ones that appeared in both CD4 and CD8 compartments.

A 5'RACE template-switching step, the method used to make TCR cDNA, added a universal primer site and UMIs. Via MiXCR, TCRdb re-called the 5' RACE reads, giving one row per CDR3 protein. The sample includes approximately 61,000 distinct CDR3 sequences, more than 5.5% seen only once; the top ten take around 44%. The rearrangement joins TRBV29-1 to TRBJ2-4; either TRBD1 or TRBD2 may fit D (5 bases each). The specimen comprised CD8+ T cells sorted from PBMCs, sampled on the day of the first yellow fever vaccination. This receptor was obtained from a man aged 18-30 years who received the YFV17D yellow fever vaccine. This CDR3 reads CSAGRAKNIQYF. CDR3 in DNA: TGCAGCGCAGGGAGAGCCAAAAACATTCAGTACTTC.